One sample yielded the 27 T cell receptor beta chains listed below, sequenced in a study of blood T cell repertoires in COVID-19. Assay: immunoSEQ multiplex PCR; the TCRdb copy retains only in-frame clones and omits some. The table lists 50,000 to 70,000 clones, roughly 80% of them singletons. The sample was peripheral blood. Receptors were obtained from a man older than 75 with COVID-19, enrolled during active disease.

This CDR3 is CASSLTRTENGYTF. The CDR3 coding sequence is TGTGCCAGCAGCCTTACCCGTACAGAGAATGGCTACACCTTC. The V gene is TRBV27, the J gene TRBJ1-2; D gene uncertain. Germline V lookup: CDR1 MNHEY, CDR2 SMNVEV (reference sequence). The CDR3 consists of 14 residues. The V gene lost 6 bases and the J gene lost 6 bases, with 17 bases spanning the gap.

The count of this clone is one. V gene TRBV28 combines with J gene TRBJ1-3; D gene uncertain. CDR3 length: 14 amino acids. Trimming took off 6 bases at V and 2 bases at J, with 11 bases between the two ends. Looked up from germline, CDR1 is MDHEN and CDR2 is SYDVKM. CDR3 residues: CASRPRATGNTIYF. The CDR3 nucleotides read TGTGCCAGCAGGCCCCGCGCAACTGGAAACACCATATATTTT.

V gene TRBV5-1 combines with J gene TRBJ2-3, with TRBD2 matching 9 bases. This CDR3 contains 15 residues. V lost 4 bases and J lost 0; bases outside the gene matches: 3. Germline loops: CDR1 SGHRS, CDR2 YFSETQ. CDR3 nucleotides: TGCGCCAGCAGCCTGGCGGGGGGGAGCACAGATACGCAGTATTTT. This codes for CASSLAGGSTDTQYF.

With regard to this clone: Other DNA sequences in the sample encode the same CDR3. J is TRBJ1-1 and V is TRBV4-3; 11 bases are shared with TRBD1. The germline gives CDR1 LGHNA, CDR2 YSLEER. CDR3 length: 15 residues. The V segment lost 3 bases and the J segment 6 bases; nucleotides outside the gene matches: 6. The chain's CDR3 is CASSHLDRGLAEAFF. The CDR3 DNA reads TGCGCCAGCAGCCACCTGGACAGGGGGCTCGCTGAAGCTTTCTTT.

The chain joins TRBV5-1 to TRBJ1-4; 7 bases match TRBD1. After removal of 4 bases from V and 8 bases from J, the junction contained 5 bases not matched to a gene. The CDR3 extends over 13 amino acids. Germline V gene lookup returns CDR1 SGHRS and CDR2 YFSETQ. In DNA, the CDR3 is TGCGCCAGCAGCCCTTCGGGACAGGAAAAACTGTTTTTT. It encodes CASSPSGQEKLFF.

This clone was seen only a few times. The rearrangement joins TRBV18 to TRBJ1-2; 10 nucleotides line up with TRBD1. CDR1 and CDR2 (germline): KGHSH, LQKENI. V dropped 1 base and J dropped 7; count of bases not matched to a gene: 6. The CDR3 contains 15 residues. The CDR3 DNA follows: TGTGCCAGCTCACCACTGGACAGGGGGTTTGGTGGCTACACCTTC. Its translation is CASSPLDRGFGGYTF.

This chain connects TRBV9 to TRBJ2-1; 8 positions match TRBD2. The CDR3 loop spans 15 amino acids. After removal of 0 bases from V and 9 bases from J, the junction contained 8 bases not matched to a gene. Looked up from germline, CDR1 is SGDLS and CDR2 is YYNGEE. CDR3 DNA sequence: TGTGCCAGCAGCGTAGGGAGAGGGCTAGCGGGTGAGCAGTTCTTC. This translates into CASSVGRGLAGEQFF.

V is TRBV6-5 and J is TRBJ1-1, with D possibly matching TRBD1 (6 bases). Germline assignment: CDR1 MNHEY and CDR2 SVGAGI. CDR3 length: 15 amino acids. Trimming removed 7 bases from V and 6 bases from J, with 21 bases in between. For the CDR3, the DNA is TGTGCCAGCAATAAAGGAAGTGGCAGGGGCGCTGAAGCTTTCTTT. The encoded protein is CASNKGSGRGAEAFF.

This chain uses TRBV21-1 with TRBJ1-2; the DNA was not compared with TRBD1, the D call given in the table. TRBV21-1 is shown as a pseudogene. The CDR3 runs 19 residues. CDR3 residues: CASSKRCGTGGVRNYGYTF. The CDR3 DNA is TGTGCCAGCAGCAAAAGGTGTGGGACAGGAGGGGTTAGAAACTATGGCTACACCTTC.

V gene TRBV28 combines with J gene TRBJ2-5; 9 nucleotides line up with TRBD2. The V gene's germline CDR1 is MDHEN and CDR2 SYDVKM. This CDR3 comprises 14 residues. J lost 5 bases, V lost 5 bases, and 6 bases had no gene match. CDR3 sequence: CASSRVAGDETQYF. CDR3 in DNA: TGTGCCAGCAGTAGGGTAGCGGGAGATGAGACCCAGTACTTC.

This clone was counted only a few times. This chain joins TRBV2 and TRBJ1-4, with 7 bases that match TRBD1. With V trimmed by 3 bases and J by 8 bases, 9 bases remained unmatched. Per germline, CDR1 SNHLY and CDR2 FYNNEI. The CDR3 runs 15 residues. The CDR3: CASSDQQGTLEKLFF. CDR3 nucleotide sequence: TGTGCCAGCAGTGACCAACAGGGGACATTGGAAAAACTGTTTTTT. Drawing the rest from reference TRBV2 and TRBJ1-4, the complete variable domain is EPEVTQTPSHQVTQMGQEVILRCVPISNHLYFYWYRQILGQKVEFLVSFYNNEISEKSEIFDDQFSVERPDGSNFTLKIRSTKLEDSAMYFCASSDQQGTLEKLFFGSGTQLSVL.

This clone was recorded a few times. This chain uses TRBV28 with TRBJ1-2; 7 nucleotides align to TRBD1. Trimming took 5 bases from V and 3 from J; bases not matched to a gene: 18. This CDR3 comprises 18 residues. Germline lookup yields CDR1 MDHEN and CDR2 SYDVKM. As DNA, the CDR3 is TGTGCCAGCAGTCCCGCCGATCTGAACAGGGGACCGGACTATGGCTACACCTTC. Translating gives CASSPADLNRGPDYGYTF.

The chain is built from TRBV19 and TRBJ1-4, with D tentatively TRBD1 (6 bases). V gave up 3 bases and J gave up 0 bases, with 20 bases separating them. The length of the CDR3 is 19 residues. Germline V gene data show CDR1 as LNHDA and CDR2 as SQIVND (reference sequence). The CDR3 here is CASSIRGGRAFATNEKLFF. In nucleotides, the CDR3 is TGTGCCAGTAGTATCAGGGGCGGCAGAGCCTTTGCAACTAATGAAAAACTGTTTTTT.

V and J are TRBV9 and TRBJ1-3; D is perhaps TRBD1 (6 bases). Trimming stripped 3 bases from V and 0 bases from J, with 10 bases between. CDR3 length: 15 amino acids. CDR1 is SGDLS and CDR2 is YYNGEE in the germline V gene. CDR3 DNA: TGTGCCAGCAGCGAAGGGGGAAGCTCTGGAAACACCATATATTTT. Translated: CASSEGGSSGNTIYF.

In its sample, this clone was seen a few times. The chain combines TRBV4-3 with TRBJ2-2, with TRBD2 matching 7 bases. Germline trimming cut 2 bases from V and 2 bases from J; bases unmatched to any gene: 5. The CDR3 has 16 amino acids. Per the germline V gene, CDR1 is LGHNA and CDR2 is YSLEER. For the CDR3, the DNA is TGCGCCAGCAGCCAACTAACTAGCGCTAACACCGGGGAGCTGTTTTTT. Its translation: CASSQLTSANTGELFF.

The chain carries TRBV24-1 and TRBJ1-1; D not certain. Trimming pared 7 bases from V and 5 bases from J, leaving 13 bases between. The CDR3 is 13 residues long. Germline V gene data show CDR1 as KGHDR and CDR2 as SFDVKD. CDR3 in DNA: TGTGCCACCAGACCTTCTGCGGGTACTGAAGCTTTCTTT. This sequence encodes CATRPSAGTEAFF.

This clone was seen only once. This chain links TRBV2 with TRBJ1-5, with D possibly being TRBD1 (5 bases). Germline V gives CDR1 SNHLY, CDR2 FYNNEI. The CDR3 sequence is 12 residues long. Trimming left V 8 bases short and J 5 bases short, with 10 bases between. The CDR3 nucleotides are TGTGCCAGCCGTTTAGGGGATCAGCCCCAGCATTTT. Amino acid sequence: CASRLGDQPQHF. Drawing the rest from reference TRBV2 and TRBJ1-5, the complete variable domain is EPEVTQTPSHQVTQMGQEVILRCVPISNHLYFYWYRQILGQKVEFLVSFYNNEISEKSEIFDDQFSVERPDGSNFTLKIRSTKLEDSAMYFCASRLGDQPQHFGDGTRLSIL.

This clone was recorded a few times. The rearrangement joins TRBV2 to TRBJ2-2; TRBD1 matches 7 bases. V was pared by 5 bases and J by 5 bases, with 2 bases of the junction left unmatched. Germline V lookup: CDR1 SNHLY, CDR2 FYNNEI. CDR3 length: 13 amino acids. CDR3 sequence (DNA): TGTGCCAGCAGTCCACAGGGGACCGGGGAGCTGTTTTTT. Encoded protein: CASSPQGTGELFF.

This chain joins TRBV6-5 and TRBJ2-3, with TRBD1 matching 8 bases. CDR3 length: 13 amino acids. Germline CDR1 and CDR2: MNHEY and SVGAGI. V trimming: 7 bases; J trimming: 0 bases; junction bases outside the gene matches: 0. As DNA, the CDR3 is TGTGCCAGCAACAGGGGGAGCACAGATACGCAGTATTTT. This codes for CASNRGSTDTQYF.

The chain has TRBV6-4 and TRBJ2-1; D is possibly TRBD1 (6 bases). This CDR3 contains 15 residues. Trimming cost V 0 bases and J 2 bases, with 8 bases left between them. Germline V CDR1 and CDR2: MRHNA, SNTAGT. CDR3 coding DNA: TGTGCCAGCAGTGACTCCGGACAGACCTACAATGAGCAGTTCTTC. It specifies CASSDSGQTYNEQFF.

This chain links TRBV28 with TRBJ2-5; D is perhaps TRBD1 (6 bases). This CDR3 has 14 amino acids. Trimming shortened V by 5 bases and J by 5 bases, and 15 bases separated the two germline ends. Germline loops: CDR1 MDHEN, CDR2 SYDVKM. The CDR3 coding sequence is TGTGCCAGCAGTCTGCCGTACAGGGATGAGACCCAGTACTTC. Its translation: CASSLPYRDETQYF.

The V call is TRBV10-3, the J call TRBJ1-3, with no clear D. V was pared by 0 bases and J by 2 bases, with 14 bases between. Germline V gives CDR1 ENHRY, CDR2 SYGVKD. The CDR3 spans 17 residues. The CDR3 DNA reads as TGTGCCATCAGTGAGTCTCCAGGAGGTAGGGCTGGAAACACCATATATTTT. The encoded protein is CAISESPGGRAGNTIYF.

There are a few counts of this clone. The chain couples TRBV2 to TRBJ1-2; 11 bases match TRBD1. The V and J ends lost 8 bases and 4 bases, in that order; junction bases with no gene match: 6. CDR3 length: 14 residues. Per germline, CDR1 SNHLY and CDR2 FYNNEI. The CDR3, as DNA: TGTGCCAGCCGCTGGGGACAGGGGGGCTATGGCTACACCTTC. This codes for CASRWGQGGYGYTF. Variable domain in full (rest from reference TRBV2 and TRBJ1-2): EPEVTQTPSHQVTQMGQEVILRCVPISNHLYFYWYRQILGQKVEFLVSFYNNEISEKSEIFDDQFSVERPDGSNFTLKIRSTKLEDSAMYFCASRWGQGGYGYTFGSGTRLTVV.

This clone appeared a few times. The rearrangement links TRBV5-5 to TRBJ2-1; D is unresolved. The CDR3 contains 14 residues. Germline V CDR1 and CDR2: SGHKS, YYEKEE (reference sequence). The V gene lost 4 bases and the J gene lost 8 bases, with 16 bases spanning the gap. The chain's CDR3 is CASSALPQAHEQFF. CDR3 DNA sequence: TGTGCCAGCAGCGCCCTGCCCCAGGCTCATGAGCAGTTCTTC.

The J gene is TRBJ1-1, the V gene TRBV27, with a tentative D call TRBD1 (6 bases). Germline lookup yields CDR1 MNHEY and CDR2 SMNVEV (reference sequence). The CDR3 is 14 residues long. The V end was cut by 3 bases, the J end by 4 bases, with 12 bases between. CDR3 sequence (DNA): TGTGCCAGCAGTTTCCGGGACATTTCCACTGAAGCTTTCTTT. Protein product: CASSFRDISTEAFF.

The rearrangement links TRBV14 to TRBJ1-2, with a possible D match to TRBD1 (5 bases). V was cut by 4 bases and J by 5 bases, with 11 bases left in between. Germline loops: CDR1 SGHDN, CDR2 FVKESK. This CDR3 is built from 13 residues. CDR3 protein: CASSLGGSYGYTF. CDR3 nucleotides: TGTGCCAGCAGCCTGGGGGGTAGTTATGGCTACACCTTC.

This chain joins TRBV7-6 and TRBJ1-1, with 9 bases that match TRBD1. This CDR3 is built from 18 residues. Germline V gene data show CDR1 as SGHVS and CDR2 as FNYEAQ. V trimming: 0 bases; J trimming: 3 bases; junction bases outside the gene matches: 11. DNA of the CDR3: TGTGCCAGCAGCTTAGCCGTCCCGGGACAGGGATGGGACACTGAAGCTTTCTTT. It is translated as CASSLAVPGQGWDTEAFF.